This T cell receptor beta chain was captured in a study of human T cells and chemical hapten exposure. The J segment lost 1 base and the V segment lost 4 bases, leaving 4 bases of the junction unmatched. Germline CDR1 reads MNHEY; CDR2 reads SVGAGI. This CDR3 is 15 amino acids long. Original methodology: Per sample, the median was around 100,000 TCRs, with values from around 20,000 to 690,000. From the 5' RACE reads, TCRdb called clonotypes with MiXCR, one entry per CDR3 protein. These V and J calls rely on TCRdb rather than the paper's analysis. The sample comprises about 140,000 distinct CDR3 sequences, around 4% of which are singletons, and more than 1.2% rests with the top ten. Total RNA was extracted from unfractionated whole blood.

The rearrangement links TRBV6-5 to TRBJ2-3; 8 bases map to TRBD1. The TCR comes from a female donor in good health. CDR3 coding DNA: TGTGCCAGCAGTTCCGGGACAGGATGCACAGATACGCAGTATTTT. It specifies CASSSGTGCTDTQYF.